The clone carrying this T cell receptor beta chain is judged medium-sized. Being off target in a library aimed at alpha chains, this beta chain has a size of little meaning. Time point: sample taken at primary tumor resection. Unsorted whole RNA samples from tumor, nontumor lung or frozen PBMC were sequenced. These data come from a study of spatial heterogeneity in lung cancer. Study-level background: Each time, sequencing found more beta-chain sequences than alpha-chain sequences. Raw reads contained each unique TCR and UMI combination more than ten times on average.

Every TCR cDNA molecule carried a tag that served as a unique molecular identifier. MiXCR, run by TCRdb on the 5' RACE reads, gives a single entry per CDR3 protein. This sample has approximately 7,000 distinct CDR3 sequences; 4.5% to 7% occur once, and the top ten carry approximately 10%. The germline gives CDR1 SGHVS, CDR2 FNYEAQ. The CDR3 extends over 13 amino acids. V lost 1 base to trimming and J lost 6 bases, with 9 bases between them. The chain is built from TRBV7-6 and TRBJ1-1; D unresolved. This clonotype was sampled from a female donor with early-stage non-small cell lung cancer. The input for sequencing was normal lung tissue next to the tumor, taken at surgery. The CDR3 bases are TGTGCCAGCAGCTTAGATTGGTGGGCTGAAGCTTTCTTT. Translated: CASSLDWWAEAFF.